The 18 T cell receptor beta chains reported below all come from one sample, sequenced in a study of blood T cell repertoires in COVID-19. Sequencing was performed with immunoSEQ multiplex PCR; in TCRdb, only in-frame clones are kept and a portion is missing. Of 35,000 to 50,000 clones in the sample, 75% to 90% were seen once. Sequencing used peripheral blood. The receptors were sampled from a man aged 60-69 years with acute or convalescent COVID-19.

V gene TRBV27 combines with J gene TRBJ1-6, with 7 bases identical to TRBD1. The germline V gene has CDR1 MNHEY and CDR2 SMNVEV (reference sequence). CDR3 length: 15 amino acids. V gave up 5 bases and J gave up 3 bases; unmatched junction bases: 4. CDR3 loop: CASSRQGLYNSPLHF. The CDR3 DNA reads TGTGCCAGCAGTAGACAGGGACTCTATAATTCACCCCTCCACTTT.

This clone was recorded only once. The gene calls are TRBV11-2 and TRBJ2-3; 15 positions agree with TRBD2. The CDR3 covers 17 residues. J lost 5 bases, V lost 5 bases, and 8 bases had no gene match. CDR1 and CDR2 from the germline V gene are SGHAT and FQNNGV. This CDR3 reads CASSLGLAGGPVDTQYF. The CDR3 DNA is TGTGCCAGCAGCCTTGGACTAGCGGGGGGGCCGGTAGATACGCAGTATTTT. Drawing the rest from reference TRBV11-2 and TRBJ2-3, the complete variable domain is EAGVAQSPRYKIIEKRQSVAFWCNPISGHATLYWYQQILGQGPKLLIQFQNNGVVDDSQLPKDRFSAERLKGVDSTLKIQPAKLEDSAVYLCASSLGLAGGPVDTQYFGPGTRLTVL.

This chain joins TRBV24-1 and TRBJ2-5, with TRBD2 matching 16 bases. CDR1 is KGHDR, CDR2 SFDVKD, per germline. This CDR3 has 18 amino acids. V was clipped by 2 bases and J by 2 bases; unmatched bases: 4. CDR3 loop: CATSDSGLAGGRQETQYF. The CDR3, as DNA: TGTGCCACCAGTGATTCGGGACTAGCGGGGGGGCGTCAAGAGACCCAGTACTTC.

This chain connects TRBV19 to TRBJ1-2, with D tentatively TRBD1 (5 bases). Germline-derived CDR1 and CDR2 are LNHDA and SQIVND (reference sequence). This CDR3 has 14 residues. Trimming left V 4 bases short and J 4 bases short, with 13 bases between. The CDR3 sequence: CASSTAGPRYGYTF. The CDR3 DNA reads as TGTGCCAGTAGTACCGCGGGACCGCGCTATGGCTACACCTTC.

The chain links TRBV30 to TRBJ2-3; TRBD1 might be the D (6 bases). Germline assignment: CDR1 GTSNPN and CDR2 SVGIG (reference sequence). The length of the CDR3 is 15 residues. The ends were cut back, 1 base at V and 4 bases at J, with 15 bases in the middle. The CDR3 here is CAWSGGSGGPDTQYF. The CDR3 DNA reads TGTGCCTGGAGTGGAGGGAGTGGGGGCCCAGATACGCAGTATTTT. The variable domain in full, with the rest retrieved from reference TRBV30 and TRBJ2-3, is SQTIHQWPATLVQPVGSPLSLECTVEGTSNPNLYWYRQAAGRGLQLLFYSVGIGQISSEVPQNLSASRPQDRQFILSSKKLLLSDSGFYLCAWSGGSGGPDTQYFGPGTRLTVL.

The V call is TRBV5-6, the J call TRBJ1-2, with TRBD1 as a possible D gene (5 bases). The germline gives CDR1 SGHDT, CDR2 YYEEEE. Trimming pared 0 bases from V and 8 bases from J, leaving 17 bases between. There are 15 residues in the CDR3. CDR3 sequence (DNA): TGTGCCAGCAGCTTGGCCCTGGACAATTGGAAGGGCTACACCTTC. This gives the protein CASSLALDNWKGYTF. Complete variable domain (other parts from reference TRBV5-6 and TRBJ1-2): DAGVTQSPTHLIKTRGQQVTLRCSPKSGHDTVSWYQQALGQGPQFIFQYYEEEERQRGNFPDRFSGHQFPNYSSELNVNALLLGDSALYLCASSLALDNWKGYTFGSGTRLTVV.

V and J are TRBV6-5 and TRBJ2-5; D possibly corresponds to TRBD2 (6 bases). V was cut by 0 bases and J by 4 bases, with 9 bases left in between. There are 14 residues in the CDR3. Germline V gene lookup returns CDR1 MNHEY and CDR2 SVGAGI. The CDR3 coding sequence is TGTGCCAGCAGTTACTCGCGGGGAGGAGAGACCCAGTACTTC. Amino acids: CASSYSRGGETQYF.

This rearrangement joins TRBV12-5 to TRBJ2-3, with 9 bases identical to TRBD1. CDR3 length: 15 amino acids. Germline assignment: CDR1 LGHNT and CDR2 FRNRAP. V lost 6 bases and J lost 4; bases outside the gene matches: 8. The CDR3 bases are TGTGCTAGTGGCGCGGGGACAGGGTTCGCAGATACGCAGTATTTT. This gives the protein CASGAGTGFADTQYF. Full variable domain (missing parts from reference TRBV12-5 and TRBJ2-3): DARVTQTPRHKVTEMGQEVTMRCQPILGHNTVFWYRQTMMQGLELLAYFRNRAPLDDSGMPKDRFSAEMPDATLATLKIQPSEPRDSAVYFCASGAGTGFADTQYFGPGTRLTVL.

DNA for the CDR3: TGTGCCAGCAGCCAAGTCCAGCGGGAAGAGCAGTACTTC. It is translated as CASSQVQREEQYF. The chain combines TRBV3-1 (or the pseudogene TRBV3-2) with TRBJ2-7; 7 nucleotides align to TRBD2. This CDR3 has 13 amino acids. V dropped 1 base and J dropped 7; count of bases not matched to a gene: 4. Germline V gene data show CDR1 as LGHDT and CDR2 as YNNKEL (reference sequence).

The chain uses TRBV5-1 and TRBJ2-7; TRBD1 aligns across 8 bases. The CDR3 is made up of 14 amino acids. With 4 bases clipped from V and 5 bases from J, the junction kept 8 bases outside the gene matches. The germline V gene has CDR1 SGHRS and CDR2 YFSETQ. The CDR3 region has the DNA TGCGCCAGCAGCCCAGGACAGGGTGTCGACGAGCAGTACTTC. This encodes CASSPGQGVDEQYF.

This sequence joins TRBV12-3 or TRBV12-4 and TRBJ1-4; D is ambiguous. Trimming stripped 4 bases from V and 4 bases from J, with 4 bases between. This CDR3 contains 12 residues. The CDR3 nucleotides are TGTGCCAGCAGTTCTCTTAATGAAAAACTGTTTTTT. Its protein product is CASSSLNEKLFF.

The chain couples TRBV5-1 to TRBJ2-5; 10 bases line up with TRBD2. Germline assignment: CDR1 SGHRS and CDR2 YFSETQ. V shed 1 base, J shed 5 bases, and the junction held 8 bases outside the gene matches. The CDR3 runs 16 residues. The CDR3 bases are TGCGCCAGCAGCTTGTTAGCGGGAGGACACCCGGAGACCCAGTACTTC. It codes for CASSLLAGGHPETQYF.

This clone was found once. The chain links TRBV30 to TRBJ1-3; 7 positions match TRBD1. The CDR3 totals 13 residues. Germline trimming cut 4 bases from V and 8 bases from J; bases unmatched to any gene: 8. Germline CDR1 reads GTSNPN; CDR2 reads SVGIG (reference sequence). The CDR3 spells CAWNPTGTDTIYF. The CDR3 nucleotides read TGTGCCTGGAACCCGACAGGGACGGACACCATATATTTT.

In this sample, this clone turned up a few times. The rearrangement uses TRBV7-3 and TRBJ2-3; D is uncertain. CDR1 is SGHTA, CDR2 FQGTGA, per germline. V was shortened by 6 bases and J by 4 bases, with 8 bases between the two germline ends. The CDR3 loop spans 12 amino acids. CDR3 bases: TGTGCCAGCAGTTTCCGGGCAGATACGCAGTATTTT. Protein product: CASSFRADTQYF.

Here the CDR3 reads CASSQEGERELFF. The CDR3 DNA is TGTGCCAGCAGCCAAGAGGGAGAAAGGGAGCTGTTTTTT. V gene TRBV3-1 (or the pseudogene TRBV3-2) combines with J gene TRBJ2-2; D may be TRBD2 (5 bases). The CDR3 has 13 residues. CDR1 is LGHDT and CDR2 is YNNKEL in the germline V gene (reference sequence). The ends were cut back, 0 bases at V and 9 bases at J, with 8 bases in the middle.

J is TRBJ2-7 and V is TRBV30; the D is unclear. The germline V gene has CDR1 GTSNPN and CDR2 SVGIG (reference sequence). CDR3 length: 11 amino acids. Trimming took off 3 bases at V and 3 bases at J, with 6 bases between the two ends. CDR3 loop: CAWSSSYEQYF. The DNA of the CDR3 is TGTGCCTGGAGCTCCAGCTACGAGCAGTACTTC.

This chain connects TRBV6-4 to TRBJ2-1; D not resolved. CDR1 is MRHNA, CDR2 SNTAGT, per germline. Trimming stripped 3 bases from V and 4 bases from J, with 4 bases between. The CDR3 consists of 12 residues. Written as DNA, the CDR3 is TGTGCCAGCAGTGAATCATACAATGAGCAGTTCTTC. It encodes CASSESYNEQFF.

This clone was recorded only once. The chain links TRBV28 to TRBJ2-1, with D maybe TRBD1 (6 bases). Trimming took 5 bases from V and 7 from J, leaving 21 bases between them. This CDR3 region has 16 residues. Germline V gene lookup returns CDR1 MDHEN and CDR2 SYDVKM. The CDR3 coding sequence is TGTGCCAGCAGTCTCTCCGGGACACTTGTAGGAAATGAGCAGTTCTTC. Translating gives CASSLSGTLVGNEQFF.